These T cell receptor beta chains were read from a single sample in a study of CD4+ T cells in melanoma. Profiling relied on immunoSEQ multiplex PCR, and the TCRdb table lists in-frame clones only, not all of them. The sample lists some 9,500 clones, roughly 70% occurring once. Sequencing was done on a sample of cells from a culture (not recorded whether cultured in vitro). The receptor source for this set is a human donor with melanoma. The CDR3 runs from the conserved cysteine through the conserved F or W. The D gene is left open where the match is weak. Expanded clones are given a class, and other clones once, few, many or no size at all.

size,D,J,V,length,CDR3,DNA
NA,NA,TRBJ1-5,TRBV2,13,CASSVYSNQPQHF,TGTGCCAGCAGTGTCTATAGCAATCAGCCCCAGCATTTT
few,TRBD1,TRBJ1-2,TRBV12-3/TRBV12-4,13,CASRQGSDYGYTF,TGTGCCAGCAGACAGGGGTCCGACTATGGCTACACCTTC
NA,NA,TRBJ1-1,TRBV2,14,CASYWVGGATEAFF,TGTGCCAGCTATTGGGTTGGGGGTGCCACTGAAGCTTTCTTT
once,NA,TRBJ1-2,TRBV15,16,CATSRDRERATYGYTF,TGTGCCACCAGCAGAGATCGGGAGAGGGCGACCTATGGCTACACCTTC
NA,NA,TRBJ2-1,TRBV9,15,CASSVGGNSYNEQFF,TGTGCCAGCAGCGTAGGGGGGAACTCCTACAATGAGCAGTTCTTC
NA,TRBD1,TRBJ2-4,TRBV7-8,13,CASSFDRGNIQYF,TGTGCCAGCAGCTTCGACAGGGGAAACATTCAGTACTTC
once,NA,TRBJ2-7,TRBV2,14,CASKTQGKSYEQYF,TGTGCCAGCAAAACACAGGGCAAGTCCTACGAGCAGTACTTC
NA,TRBD2,TRBJ2-7,TRBV2,14,CASTHSGGGYEQYF,TGTGCCAGCACGCATAGCGGGGGGGGTTACGAGCAGTACTTC
once,NA,TRBJ2-2,TRBV5-8,14,CASSRYRSTGELFF,TGTGCCAGCAGCCGATATCGGTCCACCGGGGAGCTGTTTTTT
NA,NA,TRBJ1-6,TRBV5-4,15,CASSLVGANAAPLHF,TGTGCCAGCAGCTTGGTAGGCGCCAACGCTGCACCCCTCCACTTT
large,NA,TRBJ2-7,TRBV6-5,13,CASSSGRQYEQYF,TGTGCCAGCAGTTCAGGGCGTCAGTACGAGCAGTACTTC
NA,NA,TRBJ1-1,TRBV7-8,12,CASSLGETEAFF,TGTGCCAGCAGCTTAGGGGAGACTGAAGCTTTCTTT
NA,TRBD1,TRBJ1-2,TRBV6-1,16,CASSEVLWDRLYGYTF,TGTGCCAGCAGTGAAGTACTCTGGGACAGGCTTTATGGCTACACCTTC
NA,TRBD1,TRBJ2-7,TRBV18,14,CASSPQGAGNEQYF,TGTGCCAGCTCACCCCAGGGGGCGGGAAACGAGCAGTACTTC
NA,NA,TRBJ1-6,TRBV6-6,16,CASSSTGPGNNSPLHF,TGTGCCAGCAGTTCCACGGGGCCAGGAAATAATTCACCCCTCCACTTT
few,TRBD2,TRBJ2-3,TRBV5-1,14,CASGGDGSTDTQYF,TGCGCCAGCGGGGGGGACGGTAGCACAGATACGCAGTATTTT
NA,NA,TRBJ2-1,TRBV11-2,17,CASSFGASRFVDNEQFF,TGTGCCAGCAGCTTCGGGGCTAGTAGGTTCGTAGACAATGAGCAGTTCTTC
NA,TRBD1,TRBJ1-6,TRBV4-1,16,CASSPASGGYGSPLHF,TGCGCCAGCAGTCCAGCCTCAGGGGGGTATGGTTCACCCCTCCACTTT
NA,NA,TRBJ1-1,TRBV5-1,16,CASSLGRLPVNTEAFF,TGCGCCAGCAGCTTGGGTCGGCTCCCGGTGAACACTGAAGCTTTCTTT
NA,TRBD2,TRBJ2-1,TRBV18,16,CASSPPSSGGAHEQFF,TGTGCCAGCTCACCACCGTCTAGCGGGGGGGCGCATGAGCAGTTCTTC
NA,TRBD1,TRBJ2-7,TRBV6-5,12,CASSQGAYEQYF,TGTGCCAGCAGCCAGGGGGCCTACGAGCAGTACTTC
NA,NA,TRBJ1-6,TRBV3-1/TRBV3-2,13,CASSQGNGSPLHF,TGTGCCAGCAGCCAAGGAAATGGTTCACCCCTCCACTTT
few,NA,TRBJ2-7,TRBV5-4,11,CASSAGYEQYF,TGTGCCAGCAGCGCAGGTTACGAGCAGTACTTC
NA,NA,TRBJ1-1,TRBV12-3/TRBV12-4,13,CASSFAANTEAFF,TGTGCCAGCAGTTTTGCGGCGAACACTGAAGCTTTCTTT
NA,NA,TRBJ2-1,TRBV6-6,14,CASSYSVGGDEQFF,TGTGCCAGCAGTTACTCTGTTGGCGGCGATGAGCAGTTCTTC
NA,NA,TRBJ2-7,TRBV7-9,15,CASSFPPVGRDEQYF,TGTGCCAGCAGCTTCCCCCCCGTTGGCCGGGACGAGCAGTACTTC
NA,NA,TRBJ2-1,TRBV5-1,15,CASSLIGGAVHEQFF,TGCGCCAGCAGCTTAATAGGGGGGGCCGTCCATGAGCAGTTCTTC
few,NA,TRBJ1-3,TRBV15,15,CATSRGRNSGNTIYF,TGTGCCACCAGCAGAGGACGGAACTCTGGAAACACCATATATTTT
few,TRBD1,TRBJ2-7,TRBV6-1,11,CASSERQGVNF,TGTGCCAGCAGTGAAAGACAGGGGGTGAACTTC
NA,TRBD2,TRBJ2-5,TRBV5-1,14,CASSWGLAQETQYF,TGCGCCAGCAGCTGGGGACTAGCACAAGAGACCCAGTACTTC
NA,NA,TRBJ1-2,TRBV27,17,CASSFRGVSSSSYGYTF,TGTGCCAGCAGTTTCCGGGGAGTTAGTTCGTCAAGCTATGGCTACACCTTC
NA,TRBD2,TRBJ2-5,TRBV5-5,16,CASSLELAGGRETQYF,TGTGCCAGCAGCTTAGAACTAGCGGGGGGGCGGGAGACCCAGTACTTC
NA,NA,TRBJ2-3,TRBV30,14,CAWKVGRGYDTQYF,TGTGCCTGGAAAGTCGGGCGGGGATACGATACGCAGTATTTT
once,NA,TRBJ1-3,TRBV5-1,14,CASSFDGSGNTIYF,TGCGCCAGCAGCTTTGACGGCTCTGGAAACACCATATATTTT
NA,NA,TRBJ1-2,TRBV19,14,CASIPRDLNYGYTF,TGTGCCAGTATCCCCCGGGACCTTAACTATGGCTACACCTTC
NA,TRBD1,TRBJ1-3,TRBV6-5,15,CASSYYRGSGNTIYF,TGTGCCAGCAGTTACTACAGGGGCTCTGGAAACACCATATATTTT
NA,TRBD1,TRBJ1-1,TRBV30,13,CAYARDRGRKAFF,TGTGCCTACGCCCGGGACAGGGGGAGGAAAGCTTTCTTT
NA,NA,TRBJ1-6,TRBV3-1/TRBV3-2,14,CASSQTGGHSPLHF,TGTGCCAGCAGCCAGACAGGAGGGCATTCACCCCTCCACTTT
NA,NA,TRBJ1-2,TRBV9,13,CASSGRTGLGYTF,TGTGCCAGCAGCGGCCGAACAGGGCTGGGCTACACCTTC
NA,NA,TRBJ1-2,TRBV19,14,CASSILGTLPGYTF,TGTGCCAGTAGTATTTTGGGGACGCTTCCGGGCTACACCTTC
NA,NA,TRBJ2-7,TRBV5-1,13,CASRPQRFYEQYF,TGCGCCAGCAGGCCACAGAGATTCTACGAGCAGTACTTC